This T cell receptor beta chain stems from a study of blood T cell repertoires in COVID-19. Study-wide context: From the United States, Italy and Spain came samples of acute and convalescent COVID-19. Sources were T cells, B-cell-depleted T cells, or PBMCs; the material itself was cDNA or gDNA.

Study processing details: Estimated nucleated cell counts came from reference gene primer amplification. Profiled with immunoSEQ multiplex PCR; TCRdb holds only in-frame clones, not every one. V and J calls and clone size are as listed in that table; D and trimming were resolved from the DNA. The sample shows more than 100,000 clones, 85% to 90% of them seen only once. V trimming: 4 bases; J trimming: 3 bases; junction bases outside the gene matches: 8. There are 14 residues in the CDR3. Germline CDR1 is SQVTM and CDR2 is ANQGSEA. Seattle participants joined during active infection and were tracked over time.

This clonotype was obtained from a woman aged 60-70 years with COVID-19, enrolled during active disease. The chain links TRBV29-1 to TRBJ1-1; 7 positions match TRBD1. The specimen sequenced was peripheral blood. CDR3 DNA: TGCAGCGTTGCCACGACAGGGTCGGACACTGAAGCTTTCTTT. Its protein is CSVATTGSDTEAFF.